The 18 T cell receptor beta chains below come from one sample, sequenced in a study of CD8 T cells in Susac syndrome. A quantity of roughly 0.5 to 1 ug RNA underwent reverse transcription using random hexamers. TCRdb redid the calling of the immunoSEQ multiplex PCR reads with MiXCR, one entry per CDR3 protein. Here the sample spans 150,000 to 200,000 distinct CDR3 sequences, approximately 93% being singletons. Material: CD4+ T cells from PBMCs. The receptors originated from a human donor with multiple sclerosis.

V and J are TRBV28 and TRBJ1-5; D not resolved. Germline V gene data show CDR1 as MDHEN and CDR2 as SYDVKM. There are 14 residues in the CDR3. V lost 7 bases and J lost 0, with 10 bases in between. The CDR3 coding sequence is TGTGCCAGCACCAGAGGAGGTAGCAATCAGCCCCAGCATTTT. This encodes CASTRGGSNQPQHF.

The V gene is TRBV3-1, the J gene TRBJ1-1, with TRBD1 identical over 8 bases. The CDR3 runs 14 residues. Germline V CDR1 and CDR2: LGHDT, YNNKEL (reference sequence). The V and J ends lost 5 bases and 0 bases, in that order; junction bases with no gene match: 2. The CDR3 coding sequence is TGTGCCAGCAGCAAACAGGGGGTGAACACTGAAGCTTTCTTT. Translation: CASSKQGVNTEAFF.

The chain links TRBV3-1 to TRBJ2-3; no definite D call. The germline gives CDR1 LGHDT, CDR2 YNNKEL (reference sequence). The CDR3 extends over 12 amino acids. The V and J ends lost 1 base and 6 bases respectively, with 5 bases between them. CDR3 loop: CASSQGIDTQYF. In nucleotides, the CDR3 is TGTGCCAGCAGCCAAGGTATTGATACGCAGTATTTT.

This chain connects TRBV28 to TRBJ1-2, with 8 bases identical to TRBD1. The CDR3 spans 15 residues. Germline lookup yields CDR1 MDHEN and CDR2 SYDVKM. V gave up 4 bases and J gave up 4 bases; unmatched junction bases: 8. The CDR3 spells CASSSAPGTGYGYTF. In nucleotides, the CDR3 is TGTGCCAGCAGTTCCGCCCCCGGGACAGGCTATGGCTACACCTTC.

This sequence joins TRBV15 and TRBJ1-5; D ambiguous. CDR1 and CDR2 (germline): LNHNV, YYDKDF (reference sequence). There are 13 residues in the CDR3. V lost 5 bases, J lost 3 bases, and 8 bases lay in between. The CDR3 loop reads CATSPRHNQPQHF. CDR3 sequence (DNA): TGTGCCACCAGCCCCAGACACAATCAGCCCCAGCATTTT.

The sample holds a few counts of this clonotype. The rearrangement uses TRBV29-1 and TRBJ2-7, with D perhaps matching TRBD1 (5 bases). Trimming took 1 base from V and 5 from J, leaving 12 bases between them. The CDR3 contains 13 residues. Germline CDR1 is SQVTM and CDR2 is ANQGSEA. The CDR3 spells CSVEVQGEHEQYF. The CDR3 nucleotides read TGCAGCGTTGAAGTTCAGGGCGAGCACGAGCAGTACTTC.

The chain joins TRBV4-3 to TRBJ2-6, with D perhaps being TRBD1 or TRBD2 (5 bases each). Trimming removed 6 bases at V and 1 base at J, with 13 bases between. Germline CDR1 LGHNA, CDR2 YSLEER. This CDR3 comprises 16 residues. The CDR3 spells CASSPQGESGANVLTF. In DNA form, the CDR3 reads TGCGCCAGCAGTCCCCAAGGGGAGTCTGGGGCCAACGTCCTGACTTTC.

The chain couples TRBV18 to TRBJ1-5; TRBD1 matches at 8 bases. With 2 bases clipped from V and 5 bases from J, the junction kept 2 bases outside the gene matches. This CDR3 is 14 amino acids long. Germline assignment: CDR1 KGHSH and CDR2 LQKENI. CDR3 nucleotide sequence: TGTGCCAGCTCACCAGAGACAGGGGATCAGCCCCAGCATTTT. Translating it yields CASSPETGDQPQHF.

This chain connects TRBV4-1 to TRBJ1-6; no reliable D call. The V and J ends lost 1 base and 0 bases respectively, with 10 bases between them. The germline gives CDR1 MGHRA, CDR2 YSYEKL. The CDR3 totals 17 residues. In DNA form, the CDR3 reads TGCGCCAGCAGCCAAGGAGAATTGAGCTCCTATAATTCACCCCTCCACTTT. Its protein product is CASSQGELSSYNSPLHF.

V is TRBV28 and J is TRBJ1-2, with TRBD1 matching 9 bases. Looked up from germline, CDR1 is MDHEN and CDR2 is SYDVKM. This CDR3 has 14 residues. V trimming: 3 bases; J trimming: 6 bases; junction bases outside the gene matches: 5. CDR3 bases: TGTGCCAGCAGTTTCTACAGGGGGCGCGATGGCTACACCTTC. Translating gives CASSFYRGRDGYTF.

The chain joins TRBV9 to TRBJ2-7; TRBD1 is a possible D gene (6 bases). Looked up from germline, CDR1 is SGDLS and CDR2 is YYNGEE. Trimming shortened V by 6 bases and J by 0 bases, and 13 bases separated the two germline ends. CDR3 length: 14 amino acids. CDR3 bases: TGTGCCAGCACACCGGGACAATACTCCTACGAGCAGTACTTC. Residues: CASTPGQYSYEQYF. The entire variable domain, with the rest obtained from reference TRBV9 and TRBJ2-7, is as follows: DSGVTQTPKHLITATGQRVTLRCSPRSGDLSVYWYQQSLDQGLQFLIQYYNGEERAKGNILERFSAQQFPDLHSELNLSSLELGDSALYFCASTPGQYSYEQYFGPGTRLTVT.

The J gene is TRBJ2-3, the V gene TRBV30; D call uncertain. The CDR3 is 12 residues long. The ends were cut back, 7 bases at V and 0 bases at J, with 8 bases in the middle. The germline V gene has CDR1 GTSNPN and CDR2 SVGIG (reference sequence). CDR3 coding DNA: TGTGCCTCAAGACGGAGCACAGATACGCAGTATTTT. Encoded protein: CASRRSTDTQYF.

The rearrangement uses TRBV20-1 and TRBJ2-6; 7 bases are shared with TRBD1. V lost 6 bases to trimming and J lost 0 bases; unmatched junction nucleotides: 5. The CDR3 length is 15 residues. Germline values: CDR1 DFQATT, CDR2 SNEGSKA (reference sequence). The CDR3 reads CSAKGTASGANVLTF. CDR3 bases: TGCAGTGCAAAAGGGACAGCCTCTGGGGCCAACGTCCTGACTTTC.

The rearrangement joins TRBV11-1 to TRBJ1-3; the match to TRBD1 covers 7 bases. The CDR3 contains 16 residues. Per germline, CDR1 SGHAT and CDR2 FQDESV (reference sequence). After removal of 5 bases from V and 0 bases from J, the junction contained 7 bases not matched to a gene. CDR3 residues: CASSPWTGPSGNTIYF. The CDR3, as DNA: TGTGCCAGCAGCCCGTGGACAGGACCCTCTGGAAACACCATATATTTT.

The V gene is TRBV30, the J gene TRBJ1-5, with D possibly TRBD1 on 6 matching bases. The CDR3 contains 13 residues. The germline gives CDR1 GTSNPN, CDR2 SVGIG (reference sequence). V lost 3 bases, J lost 3 bases, and 9 bases lay in between. CDR3 sequence (DNA): TGTGCCTGGAGCACAGGGTCCAATCAGCCCCAGCATTTT. Its translation is CAWSTGSNQPQHF.

The chain uses TRBV27 and TRBJ1-4, with TRBD1 matching 8 bases. This CDR3 has 14 amino acids. The junction had 5 bases not matched to a gene; V was cut back by 3 bases and J by 8 bases. Germline V lookup: CDR1 MNHEY, CDR2 SMNVEV (reference sequence). The CDR3 coding sequence is TGTGCCAGCAGTTTTCGGACAGGGAGGGAAAAACTGTTTTTT. Protein sequence: CASSFRTGREKLFF. The complete variable domain, with remaining parts taken from reference TRBV27 and TRBJ1-4, reads EAQVTQNPRYLITVTGKKLTVTCSQNMNHEYMSWYRQDPGLGLRQIYYSMNVEVTDKGDVPEGYKVSRKEKRNFPLILESPSPNQTSLYFCASSFRTGREKLFFGSGTQLSVL.

The chain combines TRBV7-3 with TRBJ2-3, with D maybe TRBD2 (5 bases). CDR3 size: 14 residues. The germline CDR1 and CDR2 sequences are SGHTA and FQGTGA. Trimming removed 8 bases at V and 0 bases at J, with 12 bases between. CDR3 sequence (DNA): TGTGCCAGCGCCGTAGCGATCAGCACAGATACGCAGTATTTT. It yields the protein CASAVAISTDTQYF.

This chain connects TRBV12-3 or TRBV12-4 to TRBJ2-1, with D perhaps TRBD2 (6 bases). There are 17 residues in the CDR3. Deletions cut 5 bases from V and 0 bases from J, with 17 bases between. The CDR3 DNA reads as TGTGCCAGCAGTCCATACCCTAGCGCCGCCTCCTACAATGAGCAGTTCTTC. This gives the protein CASSPYPSAASYNEQFF.